Sequencing of this T cell receptor (beta chain) was carried out in a study of siplizumab effects on memory and regulatory T cells. Study-level points and caveats: Alloreactive CD4+ clones that could be mapped were on average approximately 69% Treg-derived with siplizumab, against about 25% in controls.

On this clone itself: Antigen: not known.

Only in-frame clones appear in the TCRdb table, and some are missing; sequencing was by immunoSEQ multiplex PCR. The sample lists about 48,000 clones, 87% occurring once. CDR1 is LNHNV, CDR2 YYDKDF, per germline (reference sequence). Trimming removed 3 bases from V and 6 bases from J, with 20 bases in between. This CDR3 has 16 amino acids. The chain links TRBV15 to TRBJ1-2, with unresolved D. Sequenced material: naive CD8+ T cells sorted from blood. The TCR was taken from a human donor in good health. The CDR3 region has the DNA TGTGCCACCAGCAGGGTAACCGGGCCCTTCGACGATGGCTACACCTTC. Its translation: CATSRVTGPFDDGYTF.